A selection of T cell receptor beta chains follows, all from one sample in a study of cytomegalovirus exposure and HLA in healthy donors. Measured with immunoSEQ multiplex PCR; TCRdb has only the in-frame clones, and not every one. The table includes about 50,000 clones, 65% to 80% detected once. What was sequenced was PBMCs. Receptors were obtained from a woman aged 50 to 60 in good health and CMV-seronegative. The CDR3 runs from the conserved cysteine through the conserved F or W. A D gene is named only where the DNA matches it firmly. Expanded clones get a size class; other rows say once, few or many, or leave the size out.

j_call,clone_size,d_call,v_call,cdr3_aa,cdr3_nt
TRBJ2-1,.,.,TRBV7-2,CAGQAYNEQFF,TGTGCCGGCCAAGCCTACAATGAGCAGTTCTTC
TRBJ1-5,.,TRBD1,TRBV6-5,CASSSRTGGGPQPQHF,TGTGCCAGCAGTTCCAGGACAGGGGGGGGGCCCCAGCCCCAGCATTTT
TRBJ1-1,.,TRBD1,TRBV10-3,CAISDQGAGSTEAFF,TGTGCCATCAGTGACCAGGGGGCCGGGAGCACTGAAGCTTTCTTT
TRBJ2-7,.,.,TRBV6-5,CASSLGPPSYEQYF,TGTGCCAGCAGCCTTGGGCCTCCCTCCTACGAGCAGTACTTC
TRBJ2-1,.,.,TRBV20-1,CSAASSSEQFF,TGCAGTGCGGCCTCTAGTTCTGAGCAGTTCTTC
TRBJ2-1,once,.,TRBV7-9,CASSLGSSNEQFF,TGTGCCAGCAGCTTGGGCTCCTCCAATGAGCAGTTCTTC
TRBJ2-1,large,.,TRBV9,CASSVRNGIGNEQFF,TGTGCCAGCAGCGTAAGGAACGGGATCGGCAATGAGCAGTTCTTC
TRBJ1-5,.,.,TRBV5-4,CASSRDRNQPQHF,TGTGCCAGCAGCCGTGACAGAAATCAGCCCCAGCATTTT
TRBJ1-6,.,TRBD1,TRBV5-1,CASSRDRAGSPLHF,TGCGCCAGCAGCCGGGACAGGGCAGGGTCACCCCTCCACTTT
TRBJ1-1,few,.,TRBV6-6,CASSYSAGDTEAFF,TGTGCCAGCAGTTACTCGGCCGGGGACACTGAAGCTTTCTTT
TRBJ2-7,few,TRBD1,TRBV18,CASSPPTGNYEQYF,TGTGCCAGCTCACCACCGACAGGGAACTACGAGCAGTACTTC
TRBJ2-4,.,.,TRBV5-1,CASSRGARDIQYF,TGCGCCAGCAGCCGCGGGGCGAGGGACATTCAGTACTTC
TRBJ1-5,.,.,TRBV28,CASTRTSGGQPQHF,TGTGCCAGCACCAGGACATCCGGGGGTCAGCCCCAGCATTTT
TRBJ1-2,.,TRBD1,TRBV10-2,CASRGQDRGYGYTF,TGCGCCAGCAGGGGGCAGGACAGGGGTTATGGCTACACCTTC
TRBJ2-5,.,.,TRBV19,CASTLRYRGLAETQYF,TGTGCCAGTACCCTTAGGTACAGGGGACTGGCAGAGACCCAGTACTTC
TRBJ2-7,.,TRBD2,TRBV6-5,CASSPGTSGYEQYF,TGTGCCAGCAGCCCCGGGACTAGCGGTTACGAGCAGTACTTC
TRBJ1-4,.,.,TRBV14,CASSQDIGPGEKLFF,TGTGCCAGCAGCCAAGATATCGGGCCGGGGGAAAAACTGTTTTTT
TRBJ2-7,.,.,TRBV7-8,CASSHRDKEQYF,TGTGCCAGCAGCCACCGGGACAAGGAGCAGTACTTC
TRBJ2-3,.,.,TRBV5-5,CASSFSVPTDTQYF,TGTGCCAGCAGCTTCAGCGTACCCACAGATACGCAGTATTTT
TRBJ2-1,.,TRBD1,TRBV19,CASRSSGTGRFNEQFF,TGTGCCAGTAGATCATCCGGGACAGGGAGGTTCAATGAGCAGTTCTTC
TRBJ1-2,.,TRBD1,TRBV19,CASSRSGTEPHGYTF,TGTGCCAGTAGTAGGTCGGGGACAGAGCCCCATGGCTACACCTTC
TRBJ2-3,.,TRBD2,TRBV7-3,CASSPPVASGNVGTDTQYF,TGTGCCAGCAGCCCCCCCGTGGCTAGCGGGAATGTGGGGACAGATACGCAGTATTTT